Described below is a single T cell receptor beta chain sequence and its context. The data belong to a study of blood T cell repertoires in COVID-19. Study-wide context: T cells, B-cell-depleted T cells, or PBMCs provided the cDNA or gDNA that served as material.

V was cut by 1 base and J by 8 bases, with 7 bases left in between. Germline V CDR1 and CDR2: SGHNT, YYREEE (reference sequence). The CDR3 totals 13 residues. Authors' processing steps: Cell counts per sample came from amplifying reference gene primers. Using immunoSEQ multiplex PCR, the repertoire was profiled, and TCRdb retains in-frame clones only, with some absent. V and J calls and clone size are given by that table; D and trimming were obtained from the DNA. Of hundreds of thousands of clones in the sample, roughly nine tenths were seen once. The genes are TRBV5-4 and TRBJ1-6, with D maybe TRBD1 (5 bases). Source material: peripheral blood. The sequence was obtained from a woman in her forties or fifties with COVID-19, enrolled during active disease. DNA of the CDR3: TGTGCCAGCAGCTTGACAGGACATTCACCCCTCCACTTT. It encodes CASSLTGHSPLHF.